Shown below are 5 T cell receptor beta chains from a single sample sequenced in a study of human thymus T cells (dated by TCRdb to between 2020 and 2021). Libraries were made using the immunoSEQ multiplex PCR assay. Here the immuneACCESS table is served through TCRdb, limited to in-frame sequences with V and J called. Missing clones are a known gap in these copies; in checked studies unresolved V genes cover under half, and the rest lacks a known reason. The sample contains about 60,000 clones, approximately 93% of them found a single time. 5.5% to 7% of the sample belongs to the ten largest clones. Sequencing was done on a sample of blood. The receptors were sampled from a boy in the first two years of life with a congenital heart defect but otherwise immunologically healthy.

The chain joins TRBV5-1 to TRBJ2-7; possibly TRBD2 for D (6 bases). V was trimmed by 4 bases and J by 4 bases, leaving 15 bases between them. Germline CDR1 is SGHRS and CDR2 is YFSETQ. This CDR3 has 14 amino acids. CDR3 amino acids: CASSLSISGYEQYF. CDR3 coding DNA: TGCGCCAGCAGCCTAAGTATTAGCGGTTACGAGCAGTACTTC.

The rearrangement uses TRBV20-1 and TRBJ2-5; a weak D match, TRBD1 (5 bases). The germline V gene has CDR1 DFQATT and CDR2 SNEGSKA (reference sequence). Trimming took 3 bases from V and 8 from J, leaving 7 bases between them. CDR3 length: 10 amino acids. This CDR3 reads CSASGATQYF. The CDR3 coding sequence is TGCAGTGCTAGTGGGGCTACCCAGTACTTC.

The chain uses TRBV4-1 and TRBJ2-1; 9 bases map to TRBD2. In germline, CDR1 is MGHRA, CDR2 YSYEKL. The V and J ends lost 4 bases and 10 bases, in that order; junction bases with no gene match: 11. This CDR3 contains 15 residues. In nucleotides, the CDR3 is TGCGCCAGCAGCCGGGGACTAGCCCAACATGGAGAGCAGTTCTTC. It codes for CASSRGLAQHGEQFF.

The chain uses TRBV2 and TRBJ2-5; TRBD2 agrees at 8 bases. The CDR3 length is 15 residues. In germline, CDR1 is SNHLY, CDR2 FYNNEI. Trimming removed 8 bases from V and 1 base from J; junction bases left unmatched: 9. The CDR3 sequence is CASGGRSGGQETQYF. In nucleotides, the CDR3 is TGTGCCAGCGGTGGTAGGAGCGGGGGCCAAGAGACCCAGTACTTC.

The CDR3 protein is CASRILVSTDTQYF. CDR3 DNA sequence: TGTGCCAGCAGGATTCTGGTTAGCACAGATACGCAGTATTTT. This chain joins TRBV6-6 and TRBJ2-3; D is undetermined. V lost 6 bases and J 0 bases, leaving 10 bases between the germline ends. The CDR3 is made up of 14 amino acids. CDR1 MNHNY and CDR2 SVGAGI come from the germline V gene (reference sequence).